This T cell receptor (beta chain) came from a study of regulatory T cells in long-lasting Graves disease. Study-level background: New Graves' disease cases had less than 3 months of antithyroid drugs. Study-wide results and caveats: TCR diversity was lower in persistent than newly diagnosed Graves' disease.

Notes on this clonotype: The antigen remains undetermined.

Sample time point: newly diagnosed GD, antithyroid drugs for less than 3 months. Scientists built the TCR library using RNA that was extracted from PBMCs. Trimming left V 5 bases short and J 7 bases short, with 9 bases between. CDR3 length: 11 amino acids. The V gene's germline CDR1 is LNHDA and CDR2 SQIVND (reference sequence). Arm-PCR with iRepertoire HTBI primers amplified the CDR3 regions for these TCR beta libraries. MiXCR, applied by TCRdb to the multiplex PCR reads, yields one record per CDR3 protein. The sample consists of over 350,000 distinct CDR3 sequences, approximately 16% of them appearing once. This sample also belongs to another study, concerning T cells in Graves' hyperthyroidism and ophthalmopathy.

The receptor's source is a woman in her forties with Graves disease. The J gene is TRBJ2-7, the V gene TRBV19; D might be TRBD1 (5 bases). Sample: peripheral blood mononuclear cells (PBMCs), taken at new diagnosis, from a patient treated with antithyroid drugs. CDR3 DNA sequence: TGTGCCAGTAGTTGGGGCGGAGAGCAGTACTTC. Its protein is CASSWGGEQYF. The full variable domain, rest sourced from reference TRBV19 and TRBJ2-7, is DGGITQSPKYLFRKEGQNVTLSCEQNLNHDAMYWYRQDPGQGLRLIYYSQIVNDFQKGDIAEGYSVSREKKESFPLTVTSAQKNPTAFYLCASSWGGEQYFGPGTRLTVT.